Sequencing of this TCR beta chain was carried out in a study of shared clonotypes between healthy human individuals. From germline, CDR1 is LGHNA and CDR2 YSLEER. The CDR3 extends over 16 amino acids. V lost 0 bases, J lost 5 bases, and 16 bases lay in between. The protocol was immunoSEQ multiplex PCR, while the TCRdb copy is restricted to in-frame clones and leaves out a portion. Of about 2.4 million clones in the sample, approximately 92% are singletons; the top ten hold around 0.14%. This clone was counted a single time. The sample consisted of naive CD4+ T cells sorted from blood. Subset of the sample: CD45RA+ positively selected. This receptor was obtained from a man in his late teens or twenties in good health. V usage is TRBV4-3 and J usage is TRBJ1-2; D gene ambiguous. The CDR3 bases are TGCGCCAGCAGCCAAGATTGGAAAGGGCCCACATATGGCTACACCTTC. Protein: CASSQDWKGPTYGYTF.